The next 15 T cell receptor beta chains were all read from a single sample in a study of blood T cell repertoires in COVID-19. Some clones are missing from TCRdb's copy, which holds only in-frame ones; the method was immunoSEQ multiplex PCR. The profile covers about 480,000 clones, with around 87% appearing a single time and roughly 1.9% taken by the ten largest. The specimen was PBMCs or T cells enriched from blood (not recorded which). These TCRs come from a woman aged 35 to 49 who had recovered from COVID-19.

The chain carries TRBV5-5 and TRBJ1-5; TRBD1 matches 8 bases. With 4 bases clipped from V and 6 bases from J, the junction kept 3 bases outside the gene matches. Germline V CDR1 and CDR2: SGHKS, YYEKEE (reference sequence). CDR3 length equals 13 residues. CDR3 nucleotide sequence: TGTGCCAGCAGCCCGACAGGGGTTCAGCCCCAGCATTTT. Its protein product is CASSPTGVQPQHF.

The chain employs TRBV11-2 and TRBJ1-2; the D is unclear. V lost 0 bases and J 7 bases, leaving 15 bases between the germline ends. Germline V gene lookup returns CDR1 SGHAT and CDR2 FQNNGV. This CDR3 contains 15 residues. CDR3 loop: CASSLDPGEAAGYTF. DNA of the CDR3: TGTGCCAGCAGCTTAGATCCGGGTGAGGCGGCTGGCTACACCTTC.

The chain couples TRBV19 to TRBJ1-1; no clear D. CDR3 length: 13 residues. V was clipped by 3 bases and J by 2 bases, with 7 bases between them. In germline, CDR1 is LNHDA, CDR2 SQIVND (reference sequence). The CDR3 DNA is TGTGCCAGTAGTATCTATGTTAACACTGAAGCTTTCTTT. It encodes CASSIYVNTEAFF. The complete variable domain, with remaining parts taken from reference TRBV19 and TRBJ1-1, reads DGGITQSPKYLFRKEGQNVTLSCEQNLNHDAMYWYRQDPGQGLRLIYYSQIVNDFQKGDIAEGYSVSREKKESFPLTVTSAQKNPTAFYLCASSIYVNTEAFFGQGTRLTVV.

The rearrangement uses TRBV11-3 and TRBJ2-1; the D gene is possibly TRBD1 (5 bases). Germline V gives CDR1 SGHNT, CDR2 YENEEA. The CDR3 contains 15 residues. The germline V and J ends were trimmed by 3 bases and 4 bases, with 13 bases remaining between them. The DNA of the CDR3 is TGTGCCAGCAGCTTTATGGGGCGCGGTTACAATGAGCAGTTCTTC. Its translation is CASSFMGRGYNEQFF. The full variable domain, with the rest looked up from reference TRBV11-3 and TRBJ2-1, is EAGVVQSPRYKIIEKKQPVAFWCNPISGHNTLYWYLQNLGQGPELLIRYENEEAVDDSQLPKDRFSAERLKGVDSTLKIQPAELGDSAVYLCASSFMGRGYNEQFFGPGTRLTVL.

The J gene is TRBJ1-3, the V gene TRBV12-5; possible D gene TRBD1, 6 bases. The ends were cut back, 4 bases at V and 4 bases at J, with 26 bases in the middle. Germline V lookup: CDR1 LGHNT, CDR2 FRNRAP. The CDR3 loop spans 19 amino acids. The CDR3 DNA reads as TGTGCTAGTGGTTCTAAATACATAACTCGGGGGGCAAAAGGAAACACCATATATTTT. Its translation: CASGSKYITRGAKGNTIYF.

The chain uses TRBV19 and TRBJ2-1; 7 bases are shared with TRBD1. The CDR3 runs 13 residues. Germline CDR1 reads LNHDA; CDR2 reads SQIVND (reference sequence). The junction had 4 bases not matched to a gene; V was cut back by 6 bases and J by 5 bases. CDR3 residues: CASRTGQNNEQFF. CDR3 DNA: TGTGCCAGTAGGACGGGACAGAACAATGAGCAGTTCTTC.

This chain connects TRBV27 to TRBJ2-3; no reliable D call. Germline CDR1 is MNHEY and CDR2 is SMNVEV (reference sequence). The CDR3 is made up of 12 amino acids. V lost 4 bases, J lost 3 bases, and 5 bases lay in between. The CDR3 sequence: CASSSKTDTQYF. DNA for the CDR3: TGTGCCAGCAGTTCAAAAACAGATACGCAGTATTTT.

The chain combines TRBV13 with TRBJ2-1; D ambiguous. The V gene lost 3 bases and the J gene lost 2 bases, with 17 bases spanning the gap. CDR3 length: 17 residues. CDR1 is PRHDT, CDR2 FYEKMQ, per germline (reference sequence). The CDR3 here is CASSLGLPNHPYNEQFF. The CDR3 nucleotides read TGTGCCAGCAGCTTGGGCCTACCCAACCACCCCTACAATGAGCAGTTCTTC.

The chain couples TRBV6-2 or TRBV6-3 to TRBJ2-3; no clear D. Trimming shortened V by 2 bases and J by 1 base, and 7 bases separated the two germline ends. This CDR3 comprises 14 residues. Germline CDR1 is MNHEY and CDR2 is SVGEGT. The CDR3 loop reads CASSYEVGTDTQYF. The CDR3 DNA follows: TGTGCCAGCAGTTACGAGGTCGGCACAGATACGCAGTATTTT.

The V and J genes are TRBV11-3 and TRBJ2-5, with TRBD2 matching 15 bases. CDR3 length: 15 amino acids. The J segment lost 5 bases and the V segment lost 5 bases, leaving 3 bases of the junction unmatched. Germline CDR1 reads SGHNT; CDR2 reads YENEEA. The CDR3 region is CASSRGLAGGETQYF. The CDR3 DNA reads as TGTGCCAGCAGCCGCGGACTAGCGGGAGGGGAGACCCAGTACTTC.

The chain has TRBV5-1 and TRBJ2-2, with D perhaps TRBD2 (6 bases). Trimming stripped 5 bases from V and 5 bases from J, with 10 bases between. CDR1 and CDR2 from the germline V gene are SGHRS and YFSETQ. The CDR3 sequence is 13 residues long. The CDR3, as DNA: TGCGCCAGCAGTTCTGGGAGGACCGGGGAGCTGTTTTTT. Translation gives CASSSGRTGELFF. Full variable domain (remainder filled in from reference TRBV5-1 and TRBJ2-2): KAGVTQTPRYLIKTRGQQVTLSCSPISGHRSVSWYQQTPGQGLQFLFEYFSETQRNKGNFPGRFSGRQFSNSRSEMNVSTLELGDSALYLCASSSGRTGELFFGEGSRLTVL.

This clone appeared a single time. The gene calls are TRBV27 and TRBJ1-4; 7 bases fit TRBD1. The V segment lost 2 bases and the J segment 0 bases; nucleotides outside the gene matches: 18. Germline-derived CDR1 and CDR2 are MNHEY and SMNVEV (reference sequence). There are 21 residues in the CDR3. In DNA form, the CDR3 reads TGTGCCAGCAGTTTAATCGGGATGAATCGCTGGACAGGCACAACTAATGAAAAACTGTTTTTT. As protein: CASSLIGMNRWTGTTNEKLFF.

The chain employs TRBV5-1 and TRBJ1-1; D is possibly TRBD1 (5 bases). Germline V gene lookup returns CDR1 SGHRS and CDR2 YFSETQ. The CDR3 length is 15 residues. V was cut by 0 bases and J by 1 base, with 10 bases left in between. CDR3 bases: TGCGCCAGCAGCTTGGAGGGCAGGGCGAACACTGAAGCTTTCTTT. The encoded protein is CASSLEGRANTEAFF.

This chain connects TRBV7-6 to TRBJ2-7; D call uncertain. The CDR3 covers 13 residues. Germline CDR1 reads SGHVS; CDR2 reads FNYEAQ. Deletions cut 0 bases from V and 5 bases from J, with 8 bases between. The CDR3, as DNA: TGTGCCAGCAGCTTAGCCCCCAGGAACGAGCAGTACTTC. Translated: CASSLAPRNEQYF.

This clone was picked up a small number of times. The CDR3 loop is CASSLAAGGLKYGYTF. The CDR3 DNA follows: TGTGCCAGCAGCTTAGCGGCAGGGGGTTTAAAGTATGGCTACACCTTC. The V call is TRBV7-2, the J call TRBJ1-2; 7 positions agree with TRBD1. The CDR3 has 16 amino acids. V was clipped by 0 bases and J by 5 bases; unmatched bases: 9. CDR1 is SGHTA, CDR2 FQGNSA, per germline. Using reference TRBV7-2 and TRBJ1-2 for the parts outside the CDR3, the full variable domain is GAGVSQSPSNKVTEKGKDVELRCDPISGHTALYWYRQSLGQGLEFLIYFQGNSAPDKSGLPSDRFSAERTGGSVSTLTIQRTQQEDSAVYLCASSLAAGGLKYGYTFGSGTRLTVV.